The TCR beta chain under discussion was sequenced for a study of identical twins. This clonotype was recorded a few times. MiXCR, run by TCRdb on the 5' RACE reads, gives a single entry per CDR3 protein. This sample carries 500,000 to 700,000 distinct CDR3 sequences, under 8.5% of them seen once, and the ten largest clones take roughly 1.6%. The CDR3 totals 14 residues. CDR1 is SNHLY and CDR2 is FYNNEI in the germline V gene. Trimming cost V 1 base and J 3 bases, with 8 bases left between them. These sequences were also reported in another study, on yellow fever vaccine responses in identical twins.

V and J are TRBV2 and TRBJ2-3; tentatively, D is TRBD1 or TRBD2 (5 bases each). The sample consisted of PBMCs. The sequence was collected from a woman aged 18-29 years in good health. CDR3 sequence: CASSEGDGTDTQYF. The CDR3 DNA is TGTGCCAGCAGTGAAGGGGACGGAACAGATACGCAGTATTTT.